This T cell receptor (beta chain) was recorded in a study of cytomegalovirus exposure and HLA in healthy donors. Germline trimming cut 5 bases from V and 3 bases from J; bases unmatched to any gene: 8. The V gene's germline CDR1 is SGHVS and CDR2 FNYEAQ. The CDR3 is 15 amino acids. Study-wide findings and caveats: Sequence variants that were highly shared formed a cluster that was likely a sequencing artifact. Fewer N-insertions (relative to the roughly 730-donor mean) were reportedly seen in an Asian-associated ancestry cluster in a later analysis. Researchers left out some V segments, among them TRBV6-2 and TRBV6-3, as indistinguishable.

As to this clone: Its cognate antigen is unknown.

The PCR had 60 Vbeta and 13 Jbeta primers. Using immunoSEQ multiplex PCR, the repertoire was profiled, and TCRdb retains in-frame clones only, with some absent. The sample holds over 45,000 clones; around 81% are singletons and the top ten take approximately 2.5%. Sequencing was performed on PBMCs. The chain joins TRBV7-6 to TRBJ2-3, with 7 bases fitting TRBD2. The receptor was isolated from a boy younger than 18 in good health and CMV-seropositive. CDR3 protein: CASSPWEGSTDTQYF. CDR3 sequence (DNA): TGTGCCAGCAGCCCCTGGGAGGGGTCAACAGATACGCAGTATTTT.